These 9 T cell receptor beta chains share one sample of origin, sequenced in a study of T cell responses to AZD1222 COVID-19 vaccine (dated by TCRdb to the early 2020s). Library preparation was by the immunoSEQ multiplex PCR assay. The immuneACCESS repertoire file appears here via TCRdb, limited to in-frame rearrangements. These files lack a portion of the clones; in checked studies, under half of the deficit traces to unresolved V genes, and the cause of the others is not known. Across this sample there are 200,000 or so clones, with approximately 93% seen only once. 0.95% to 1.1% of the sample comes from the top ten. Taken with the paper, the label for time point translates to: about 28 days (+/-7) after the second vaccine dose. The input for sequencing was peripheral blood, taken 28 days after the second AZD1222 dose. The receptors stem from an adult who received the AZD1222 COVID-19 vaccine.

Concerning this clone: The same CDR3 is also encoded by other DNA sequences in this sample. The genes are TRBV4-2 and TRBJ1-1, with TRBD1 identical over 7 bases. V lost 3 bases and J lost 5; bases outside the gene matches: 9. Germline V gene sequence: CDR1 LGHNA, CDR2 YNFKEQ. This CDR3 contains 15 residues. CDR3 DNA sequence: TGTGCCAGCAGCCAGGCTAGGACAGGTGGAACTGAAGCTTTCTTT. Its protein is CASSQARTGGTEAFF.

Concerning this clone itself: At the DNA level, this CDR3 is encoded by other sequences in the same sample as well. This chain uses TRBV6-5 with TRBJ1-5; D gene unclear. Germline V gene lookup returns CDR1 MNHEY and CDR2 SVGAGI. CDR3 length: 11 residues. Trimming stripped 8 bases from V and 4 bases from J, with 6 bases between. The CDR3 sequence: CASGRNQPQHF. The CDR3 DNA follows: TGTGCCAGCGGTAGAAATCAGCCCCAGCATTTT.

The chain joins TRBV6-1 to TRBJ2-5, with D possibly being TRBD1 (5 bases). Germline CDR1 and CDR2: MNHNS and SASEGT. The CDR3 runs to 14 residues. The V end was cut by 2 bases, the J end by 1 base, with 8 bases between. The chain's CDR3 is CASSEIQVQETQYF. CDR3 nucleotides: TGTGCCAGCAGTGAAATACAGGTCCAAGAGACCCAGTACTTC.

V usage is TRBV6-5 and J usage is TRBJ1-4; unclear D gene. The CDR3 has 13 amino acids. From germline, CDR1 is MNHEY and CDR2 SVGAGI. Trimming shortened V by 0 bases and J by 7 bases, and 6 bases separated the two germline ends. As DNA, the CDR3 is TGTGCCAGCAGTTACTCCGAGGGTGAAAAACTGTTTTTT. It yields the protein CASSYSEGEKLFF.

V is TRBV10-3 and J is TRBJ2-3; possible D gene TRBD1, 6 bases. The ends were cut back, 0 bases at V and 3 bases at J, with 10 bases in the middle. The CDR3 runs 15 residues. The germline CDR1 and CDR2 sequences are ENHRY and SYGVKD. Here the CDR3 reads CAISESLQGTDTQYF. The CDR3 bases are TGTGCCATCAGTGAGTCCTTACAGGGAACAGATACGCAGTATTTT.

V is TRBV19 and J is TRBJ2-5; perhaps TRBD1 as D (5 bases). The ends were cut back, 5 bases at V and 3 bases at J, with 16 bases in the middle. Germline CDR1 and CDR2: LNHDA and SQIVND (reference sequence). This CDR3 region has 15 residues. The CDR3 sequence is CASSRNPTGEETQYF. The CDR3 DNA sequence: TGTGCCAGTAGTCGCAACCCCACAGGAGAAGAGACCCAGTACTTC.

This clone was seen a handful of times. The J gene is TRBJ1-5, the V gene TRBV7-6, with D perhaps TRBD1 (5 bases). The CDR3 covers 15 residues. Germline assignment: CDR1 SGHVS and CDR2 FNYEAQ. V was trimmed by 3 bases and J by 5 bases, leaving 14 bases between them. The CDR3 coding sequence is TGTGCCAGCAGCTTGAGTAGTCAGGGATATCAGCCCCAGCATTTT. It is translated as CASSLSSQGYQPQHF. The full variable domain, completed using reference TRBV7-6 and TRBJ1-5, is GAGVSQSPRYKVTKRGQDVALRCDPISGHVSLYWYRQALGQGPEFLTYFNYEAQQDKSGLPNDRFSAERPEGSISTLTIQRTEQRDSAMYRCASSLSSQGYQPQHFGDGTRLSIL.

This chain joins TRBV29-1 and TRBJ1-2, with TRBD1 as a possible D gene (5 bases). Per germline, CDR1 SQVTM and CDR2 ANQGSEA. Trimming removed 1 base from V and 7 bases from J, with 7 bases in between. CDR3 size: 11 residues. In DNA form, the CDR3 reads TGCAGCGTTGAAGCAGGGAGTGGCTACACCTTC. Its translation: CSVEAGSGYTF. Full variable domain (remainder filled in from reference TRBV29-1 and TRBJ1-2): SAVISQKPSRDICQRGTSLTIQCQVDSQVTMMFWYRQQPGQSLTLIATANQGSEATYESGFVIDKFPISRPNLTFSTLTVSNMSPEDSSIYLCSVEAGSGYTFGSGTRLTVV.

The chain recombines TRBV24-1 with TRBJ1-2; D uncertain. This CDR3 is built from 12 residues. In germline, CDR1 is KGHDR, CDR2 SFDVKD. V shed 4 bases and J shed 5 bases, with 7 bases lying between them. The CDR3 nucleotides are TGTGCCACCAGTGACAGTCTATATGGCTACACCTTC. This encodes CATSDSLYGYTF.